These 13 T cell receptor beta chains were sequenced from one sample in a study of regulatory T cells in long-lasting Graves disease. Time point denoted: newly diagnosed GD, antithyroid drugs for less than 3 months. The TCR library used RNA extracted from PBMCs. For TCR beta, libraries came from iRepertoire HTBI primers and Arm-PCR of CDR3 regions. Each CDR3 protein is one row after TCRdb ran MiXCR on the multiplex PCR reads. The sample contains roughly 610,000 distinct CDR3 sequences, approximately 16% of which appear only once. These data were also filed under a second study, of T cells in Graves' hyperthyroidism and ophthalmopathy.

This sample comprised peripheral blood mononuclear cells (PBMCs), obtained at new diagnosis, from a patient treated with antithyroid drugs. All receptors derive from a man younger than 30 with Graves disease.

A few counts support this clonotype. V is TRBV6-5 and J is TRBJ1-2; 11 bases match TRBD1. This CDR3 has 15 residues. Germline CDR1 MNHEY, CDR2 SVGAGI. V was clipped by 0 bases and J by 6 bases; unmatched bases: 3. DNA for the CDR3: TGTGCCAGCAGTTACTCGGGACAGGGGGTTAATGGCTACACCTTC. It encodes CASSYSGQGVNGYTF.

This clonotype was detected a few times. The chain is built from TRBV20-1 and TRBJ2-7; tentative D call: TRBD2 (6 bases). CDR1 is DFQATT and CDR2 is SNEGSKA in the germline V gene (reference sequence). The CDR3 runs to 13 residues. Trimming left V 2 bases short and J 3 bases short, with 11 bases between. CDR3 in amino acids: CSARNGEVYEQYF. The CDR3 bases are TGCAGTGCTAGAAACGGGGAGGTCTACGAGCAGTACTTC.

In this sample, this clonotype turned up many times. CDR3 protein: CASSKYNTEAFF. The CDR3 DNA reads as TGTGCCAGCTCAAAATATAACACTGAAGCTTTCTTT. The chain couples TRBV18 to TRBJ1-1; no clear D gene. CDR3 length: 12 residues. Trimming pared 5 bases from V and 2 bases from J, leaving 6 bases between. Germline V lookup: CDR1 KGHSH, CDR2 LQKENI.

This clonotype was counted ten times or more. V is TRBV14 and J is TRBJ2-3; D is unclear. CDR3 length: 14 amino acids. Germline lookup yields CDR1 SGHDN and CDR2 FVKESK. Trimming removed 1 base from V and 4 bases from J, with 9 bases in between. In nucleotides, the CDR3 is TGTGCCAGCAGCCAAGTCGTGAGTCCAGATACGCAGTATTTT. Translation: CASSQVVSPDTQYF.

About this clonotype: The conserved phenylalanine or tryptophan is not found at the CDR3 terminus, so this likely reflects a read error. The chain employs TRBV7-8 and TRBJ2-3, with 10 bases aligning to TRBD2. V shed 5 bases, J shed 4 bases, and the junction held 15 bases outside the gene matches. The CDR3 sequence is 18 residues long. CDR1 is SGHVS and CDR2 is FQNEAQ in the germline V gene. The DNA of the CDR3 is TGTGCCAGCAGCGAGTTAATAACTAGCGGGAACAGTGCAGATACGCAGTATCTT. As protein: CASSELITSGNSADTQYL.

This clonotype was counted between two and nine times. The rearrangement links TRBV19 to TRBJ2-5, with TRBD1 as a possible D gene (6 bases). The germline V gene has CDR1 LNHDA and CDR2 SQIVND (reference sequence). V was cut by 5 bases and J by 5 bases, with 12 bases left in between. This CDR3 region has 13 residues. The CDR3 nucleotides are TGTGCCAGTAGTGTCACAGGGTACGAGACCCAGTACTTC. Encoded protein: CASSVTGYETQYF. The complete variable domain, with remaining parts taken from reference TRBV19 and TRBJ2-5, reads DGGITQSPKYLFRKEGQNVTLSCEQNLNHDAMYWYRQDPGQGLRLIYYSQIVNDFQKGDIAEGYSVSREKKESFPLTVTSAQKNPTAFYLCASSVTGYETQYFGPGTRLLVL.

The table lists this clonotype with many counts. One end of the junction fails to match germline, which may point to a read error. The CDR3 here is CASSRDRGSYGYTF. The CDR3 nucleotides are TGTGCCAGCAGTAGGGACAGGGGAAGCTATGGCTACACCTTC. The J gene is TRBJ1-2, the V gene TRBV5-1; 10 positions agree with TRBD1. CDR1 and CDR2 (germline): SGHRS, YFSETQ. This CDR3 has 14 amino acids.

The chain uses TRBV7-9 and TRBJ2-7; 12 bases agree with TRBD2. Germline CDR1 is SEHNR and CDR2 is FQNEAQ (reference sequence). J was trimmed by 3 bases and V by 7 bases; bases with no gene match: 4. The CDR3 has 14 amino acids. This CDR3 is CASMRTSGIYEQYF. The CDR3 DNA follows: TGTGCCAGCATGCGGACTAGCGGGATCTACGAGCAGTACTTC.

This clonotype was detected only a few times. The chain links TRBV10-3 to TRBJ2-7; D possibly corresponds to TRBD2 (5 bases). Per germline, CDR1 ENHRY and CDR2 SYGVKD. The V end was cut by 4 bases, the J end by 5 bases, with 15 bases between. The CDR3 covers 14 residues. The DNA of the CDR3 is TGTGCCATCAGTGGTTCGGGGTCCCCGAACGAGCAGTACTTC. This gives the protein CAISGSGSPNEQYF.

A few counts support this clonotype. The chain has TRBV5-4 and TRBJ1-1, with D possibly being TRBD1 (5 bases). This CDR3 is 15 amino acids long. In germline, CDR1 is SGHNT, CDR2 YYREEE (reference sequence). Trimming left V 4 bases short and J 0 bases short, with 13 bases between. The CDR3 nucleotides are TGTGCCAGCAGCGATTGGGGGGGAATGAACACTGAAGCTTTCTTT. Amino acid sequence: CASSDWGGMNTEAFF.

CDR3 DNA: TGTGCCAGCAGCGTAGGGACCCTCGGGGAGCAGTACTTC. Its protein is CASSVGTLGEQYF. This chain connects TRBV9 to TRBJ2-7; D is ambiguous. The CDR3 spans 13 residues. V shed 0 bases and J shed 7 bases, with 11 bases lying between them. The germline CDR1 and CDR2 sequences are SGDLS and YYNGEE. Variable domain in full (rest from reference TRBV9 and TRBJ2-7): DSGVTQTPKHLITATGQRVTLRCSPRSGDLSVYWYQQSLDQGLQFLIQYYNGEERAKGNILERFSAQQFPDLHSELNLSSLELGDSALYFCASSVGTLGEQYFGPGTRLTVT.

The table lists this clonotype with many counts. The V gene is TRBV12-3 or TRBV12-4, the J gene TRBJ2-7; D tentatively fits TRBD1 or TRBD2 (5 bases each). The CDR3 sequence is 15 residues long. The V gene lost 7 bases and the J gene lost 3 bases, with 19 bases spanning the gap. In DNA, the CDR3 is TGTGCCAGCACCGACCGACACCGGGGCTTCTACGAGCAGTACTTC. Its translation: CASTDRHRGFYEQYF.

This clonotype was counted between two and nine times. The chain has TRBV18 and TRBJ1-2; the D is unclear. The ends were cut back, 4 bases at V and 2 bases at J, with 14 bases in the middle. Germline CDR1 and CDR2: KGHSH and LQKENI. This CDR3 region has 15 residues. CDR3 bases: TGTGCCAGCTCACAGGGAACGGATCCGAACTATGGCTACACCTTC. It specifies CASSQGTDPNYGYTF.